This T cell receptor (beta chain) was recorded in a study of technical replicates of blood from several donors. The CDR3 sequence is 13 residues long. V was clipped by 2 bases and J by 6 bases, with 11 bases between them. In germline, CDR1 is SGHDT, CDR2 YYEEEE. The method was immunoSEQ multiplex PCR; TCRdb's version includes in-frame clones alone and lacks a portion of them. The sample includes 76,000 or so clones, 90% to 95% seen only once; the top ten take 0.2% to 0.3%. Specimen: T cells isolated from PBMCs. The clonotype comes from a human donor in good health. The V call is TRBV5-6, the J call TRBJ1-2; a weak D match, TRBD1 (5 bases). The DNA for the CDR3 is TGTGCCAGCAGCTTCGTGGGGCAGGATGGCTACACCTTC. It specifies CASSFVGQDGYTF. Drawing the rest from reference TRBV5-6 and TRBJ1-2, the complete variable domain is DAGVTQSPTHLIKTRGQQVTLRCSPKSGHDTVSWYQQALGQGPQFIFQYYEEEERQRGNFPDRFSGHQFPNYSSELNVNALLLGDSALYLCASSFVGQDGYTFGSGTRLTVV.